Shown below are 29 T cell receptor beta chains from a single sample sequenced in a study of human T cells and chemical hapten exposure. The time point: patch test 1, 2 weeks after DPC sensitization. The treatment here: therapeutic diphenylcyclopropenone sensitization with weekly scalp DPC. Using its own MiXCR run on the RACE reads, TCRdb lists one record per CDR3 protein. Of around 300,000 distinct CDR3 sequences in the sample, approximately 6.3% are singletons; the top ten hold about 8%. The specimen comprised whole blood, sampled in connection with sensitization to the hapten diphenylcyclopropenone (DPC). Source of these receptors: a woman under 30 with alopecia areata. Some clones in this sample may be carry-over from other donors' samples.

This sequence joins TRBV6-6 and TRBJ1-5; TRBD1 agrees at 7 bases. V dropped 7 bases and J dropped 5; count of bases not matched to a gene: 8. Germline V gene lookup returns CDR1 MNHNY and CDR2 SVGAGI (reference sequence). This CDR3 spans 14 amino acids. As DNA, the CDR3 is TGTGCCAGCAAACTAGGGCAGGGGGATCAGCCCCAGCATTTT. This sequence encodes CASKLGQGDQPQHF.

The chain employs TRBV5-1 and TRBJ2-1, with 10 bases identical to TRBD2. The CDR3 consists of 15 residues. Germline CDR1 SGHRS, CDR2 YFSETQ. J lost 5 bases, V lost 6 bases, and 8 bases had no gene match. The CDR3: CASTLSGGSHNEQFF. The CDR3 bases are TGCGCCAGCACCCTTAGCGGGGGGTCCCACAATGAGCAGTTCTTC.

The table lists this clonotype with many counts. The rearrangement joins TRBV2 to TRBJ1-1; D is unresolved. The CDR3 covers 16 residues. The ends were cut back, 0 bases at V and 2 bases at J, with 13 bases in the middle. The germline gives CDR1 SNHLY, CDR2 FYNNEI. CDR3 in amino acids: CASSEALRYTNTEAFF. The CDR3 region has the DNA TGTGCCAGCAGTGAAGCGCTTCGATACACCAACACTGAAGCTTTCTTT.

This chain connects TRBV18 to TRBJ1-2; D uncertain. Germline V gene data show CDR1 as KGHSH and CDR2 as LQKENI. CDR3 size: 12 residues. V lost 6 bases, J lost 6 bases, and 11 bases lay in between. The CDR3 coding sequence is TGTGCCAGCTCTCGCGGGGAGGATGGCTACACCTTC. Encoded protein: CASSRGEDGYTF.

This clonotype was seen a handful of times. The gene calls are TRBV18 and TRBJ2-5, with TRBD2 matching over 14 bases. This CDR3 has 16 residues. Germline V gives CDR1 KGHSH, CDR2 LQKENI. Losses at the gene ends were 6 bases for V and 3 bases for J; bases not matched to a gene: 6. The CDR3 loop reads CASSPTGLAGEETQYF. For the CDR3, the DNA is TGTGCCAGCTCTCCAACGGGACTAGCGGGGGAAGAGACCCAGTACTTC.

This clonotype has at least ten counts. The rearrangement joins TRBV4-2 to TRBJ2-1; TRBD2 matches at 8 bases. Germline V gene data show CDR1 as LGHNA and CDR2 as YNFKEQ. The CDR3 length is 15 residues. The V segment lost 6 bases and the J segment 7 bases; nucleotides outside the gene matches: 11. The CDR3 sequence: CASRHSSGGINEQFF. For the CDR3, the DNA is TGTGCCAGCAGACATTCGAGCGGGGGCATTAATGAGCAGTTCTTC.

This clonotype was observed a few times. This rearrangement joins TRBV7-2 to TRBJ1-6; D may be TRBD1 (6 bases). The CDR3 totals 14 residues. V lost 5 bases to trimming and J lost 7 bases, with 12 bases between them. Looked up from germline, CDR1 is SGHTA and CDR2 is FQGNSA. The CDR3 nucleotides read TGTGCCAGCAGCCGGACAGTAGCAAATTCACCCCTCCACTTT. It specifies CASSRTVANSPLHF.

The chain combines TRBV9 with TRBJ1-5, with TRBD1 as a possible D gene (5 bases). Germline lookup yields CDR1 SGDLS and CDR2 YYNGEE. The CDR3 is made up of 15 amino acids. V dropped 5 bases and J dropped 1 base, with 13 bases sitting between them. As DNA, the CDR3 is TGTGCCAGCAGTGAGACAGTAGAAAGCAATCAGCCCCAGCATTTT. This translates into CASSETVESNQPQHF.

This chain connects TRBV25-1 to TRBJ2-7; D not certain. The CDR3 has 12 residues. Germline CDR1 reads MGHDK; CDR2 reads SYGVNS. Trimming removed 4 bases at V and 3 bases at J, with 7 bases between. The CDR3 DNA sequence: TGTGCCAGCAGTGGGATTAACTACGAGCAGTACTTC. Encoded protein: CASSGINYEQYF.

This chain joins TRBV6-6 and TRBJ1-6; 10 nucleotides match TRBD1. The junction had 13 bases not matched to a gene; V was cut back by 6 bases and J by 8 bases. This CDR3 region has 17 residues. Germline CDR1 MNHNY, CDR2 SVGAGI (reference sequence). CDR3 nucleotide sequence: TGTGCCAGCAGCGGAGATGAACCCGGGACAGGGGATTCACCCCTCCACTTT. Its protein product is CASSGDEPGTGDSPLHF.

This clonotype was recorded at least ten times. The chain joins TRBV7-2 to TRBJ2-7, with D perhaps being TRBD1 or TRBD2 (6 bases each). The CDR3 loop spans 14 amino acids. CDR1 and CDR2 (germline): SGHTA, FQGNSA. With 2 bases removed from V and 1 base from J, the gap between germline ends came to 9 bases. The CDR3 bases are TGTGCCAGCAGCTTATGGGGGGCGTCCTACGAGCAGTACTTC. This sequence encodes CASSLWGASYEQYF.

This clonotype has more than one count but fewer than ten. This chain joins TRBV12-3 or TRBV12-4 and TRBJ2-3; TRBD2 aligns across 10 bases. This CDR3 region has 15 residues. The trim removed 4 bases at V and 7 bases at J, leaving 8 bases unmatched. The CDR3 is CASSSQRGGANTQYF. The CDR3 coding sequence is TGTGCCAGCAGTTCGCAGCGGGGGGGCGCGAATACGCAGTATTTT.

This clonotype occurred many times. The V and J genes are TRBV3-1 and TRBJ1-1; no clear D gene. This CDR3 is 13 amino acids long. V was clipped by 5 bases and J by 0 bases, with 7 bases between them. The germline V gene has CDR1 LGHDT and CDR2 YNNKEL (reference sequence). CDR3 protein: CASSNGMNTEAFF. CDR3 coding DNA: TGTGCCAGCAGCAACGGAATGAACACTGAAGCTTTCTTT.

This clonotype occurred many times. The chain links TRBV20-1 to TRBJ2-4; D not resolved. V was clipped by 1 base and J by 0 bases, with 10 bases between them. CDR3 length: 15 residues. Germline values: CDR1 DFQATT, CDR2 SNEGSKA (reference sequence). CDR3 nucleotide sequence: TGCAGTGCTAGAGTGAGGAGACTAGCCAAAAACATTCAGTACTTC. Encoded protein: CSARVRRLAKNIQYF.

The chain links TRBV28 to TRBJ1-6; possible D gene TRBD1, 5 bases. CDR1 is MDHEN and CDR2 is SYDVKM in the germline V gene. V was trimmed by 4 bases and J by 7 bases, leaving 17 bases between them. The CDR3 is 16 residues long. This CDR3 is CASSYPTGLRNSPLHF. CDR3 coding DNA: TGTGCCAGCAGTTACCCGACGGGACTGAGAAATTCACCCCTCCACTTT.

This clonotype was seen many times. The rearrangement joins TRBV7-9 to TRBJ1-3; D ambiguous. Trimming took off 0 bases at V and 0 bases at J, with 15 bases between the two ends. The germline V gene encodes CDR1 SEHNR and CDR2 FQNEAQ (reference sequence). This CDR3 spans 18 amino acids. The CDR3, as DNA: TGTGCCAGCAGCTTAGCGTCGAGGGCATGGTTCTCTGGAAACACCATATATTTT. Amino acid sequence: CASSLASRAWFSGNTIYF.

This clonotype was seen more than once but under ten times. The rearrangement uses TRBV29-1 and TRBJ2-1; 9 nucleotides match TRBD2. CDR3 length: 15 amino acids. Per germline, CDR1 SQVTM and CDR2 ANQGSEA. The V gene end was trimmed by 4 bases and the J gene end by 8 bases; junction bases not matched to a gene: 12. The CDR3 nucleotides read TGCAGCGTTGTATTAGCGGGAGTCACGATAGATGAGCAGTTCTTC. This translates into CSVVLAGVTIDEQFF.

This clonotype turned up a few times. This rearrangement joins TRBV4-2 to TRBJ1-6; 7 bases line up with TRBD1. Germline CDR1 LGHNA, CDR2 YNFKEQ. The ends lost 0 bases at V and 10 bases at J; junction bases unmatched: 12. The CDR3 sequence is 17 residues long. CDR3 residues: CASSQDPIRTGASPLHF. As DNA, the CDR3 is TGTGCCAGCAGCCAAGACCCCATCAGAACAGGGGCCTCACCCCTCCACTTT.

Only a few counts were recorded for this clonotype. The J gene is TRBJ1-1, the V gene TRBV18; weak D call: TRBD1 (5 bases). Germline V gives CDR1 KGHSH, CDR2 LQKENI. The CDR3 has 15 residues. The V gene lost 0 bases and the J gene lost 4 bases, with 12 bases spanning the gap. The CDR3 loop is CASSPPGGSGTEAFF. CDR3 coding DNA: TGTGCCAGCTCACCACCGGGGGGGTCGGGCACTGAAGCTTTCTTT.

The V and J genes are TRBV27 and TRBJ2-1, with a weak D call TRBD2 (6 bases). Trimming stripped 11 bases from V and 9 bases from J, with 20 bases between. The CDR3 sequence is 13 residues long. In germline, CDR1 is MNHEY, CDR2 SMNVEV (reference sequence). This CDR3 is CARTGERNSEQFF. The CDR3 nucleotides are TGTGCCCGAACGGGGGAACGCAACAGTGAGCAGTTCTTC.

This chain connects TRBV20-1 to TRBJ1-5; D ambiguous. Germline values: CDR1 DFQATT, CDR2 SNEGSKA (reference sequence). V gave up 6 bases and J gave up 5 bases, with 20 bases separating them. The length of the CDR3 is 15 residues. CDR3 amino acids: CSAARADMSHQPQHF. CDR3 coding DNA: TGCAGTGCCGCCCGGGCTGACATGAGCCATCAGCCCCAGCATTTT.

The chain employs TRBV18 and TRBJ1-2, with 9 bases fitting TRBD1. Germline values: CDR1 KGHSH, CDR2 LQKENI. The CDR3 covers 15 residues. V shed 6 bases and J 4 bases; nucleotides not matched to a gene: 9. This chain's CDR3 is CASSISGQGIYGYTF. The CDR3 nucleotides read TGTGCCAGCTCGATTTCTGGACAGGGGATCTATGGCTACACCTTC.

Only a few counts were recorded for this clonotype. The V call is TRBV20-1, the J call TRBJ2-4, with 10 positions matching TRBD1. Losses at the gene ends were 0 bases for V and 1 base for J; bases not matched to a gene: 6. Per the germline V gene, CDR1 is DFQATT and CDR2 is SNEGSKA (reference sequence). The CDR3 contains 17 residues. The CDR3 DNA sequence: TGCAGTGCTAGAGATCCGACAGGGGGCGTCGCCAAAAACATTCAGTACTTC. Translated, it gives CSARDPTGGVAKNIQYF.

The J gene is TRBJ2-1, the V gene TRBV6-2 or TRBV6-3; 10 bases map to TRBD2. V trimming: 6 bases; J trimming: 6 bases; junction bases outside the gene matches: 5. Germline values: CDR1 MNHEY, CDR2 SVGEGT. The CDR3 contains 14 residues. The CDR3: CASRSSGGINEQFF. DNA for the CDR3: TGTGCCAGCAGAAGTAGCGGGGGGATCAATGAGCAGTTCTTC.

The chain combines TRBV18 with TRBJ1-1, with D maybe TRBD1 (5 bases). Trimming left V 3 bases short and J 1 base short, with 9 bases between. The CDR3 runs to 14 residues. The germline V gene encodes CDR1 KGHSH and CDR2 LQKENI. The DNA for the CDR3 is TGTGCCAGCTCACCGCTTGGGACGAACACTGAAGCTTTCTTT. It yields the protein CASSPLGTNTEAFF.

The chain employs TRBV7-6 and TRBJ2-7, with 7 bases fitting TRBD1. The germline V gene has CDR1 SGHVS and CDR2 FNYEAQ. The CDR3 consists of 13 residues. The trim removed 5 bases at V and 6 bases at J, leaving 7 bases unmatched. The CDR3 loop reads CASSLGQVTEQYF. CDR3 DNA sequence: TGTGCCAGCAGCCTAGGACAGGTTACCGAGCAGTACTTC. The complete variable domain, with remaining parts taken from reference TRBV7-6 and TRBJ2-7, reads GAGVSQSPRYKVTKRGQDVALRCDPISGHVSLYWYRQALGQGPEFLTYFNYEAQQDKSGLPNDRFSAERPEGSISTLTIQRTEQRDSAMYRCASSLGQVTEQYFGPGTRLTVT.

This clonotype was seen at least ten times. V gene TRBV5-1 combines with J gene TRBJ1-4, with D tentatively TRBD1 (5 bases). This CDR3 has 16 amino acids. Trimming stripped 4 bases from V and 3 bases from J, with 16 bases between. Germline V gene sequence: CDR1 SGHRS, CDR2 YFSETQ. The CDR3 spells CASSPGTGPPNEKLFF. The CDR3 DNA sequence: TGCGCCAGCAGCCCAGGGACCGGGCCGCCTAATGAAAAACTGTTTTTT. The full variable domain, completed using reference TRBV5-1 and TRBJ1-4, is KAGVTQTPRYLIKTRGQQVTLSCSPISGHRSVSWYQQTPGQGLQFLFEYFSETQRNKGNFPGRFSGRQFSNSRSEMNVSTLELGDSALYLCASSPGTGPPNEKLFFGSGTQLSVL.

This clonotype was recorded a few times. Here the CDR3 DNA reads TGCGCCAGCAGCTTCCGGGACAATGACCTCCAAGAGACCCAGTACTTC. Its protein product is CASSFRDNDLQETQYF. The chain has TRBV5-1 and TRBJ2-5, with D possibly TRBD1 on 6 matching bases. The V and J ends lost 2 bases and 1 base respectively, with 15 bases between them. The CDR3 totals 16 residues. Germline lookup yields CDR1 SGHRS and CDR2 YFSETQ.

The chain recombines TRBV27 with TRBJ2-1; a possible D gene is TRBD2 (7 bases). Germline loops: CDR1 MNHEY, CDR2 SMNVEV (reference sequence). CDR3 length: 16 amino acids. The V gene lost 8 bases and the J gene lost 7 bases, with 24 bases spanning the gap. The CDR3 DNA follows: TGTGCCAGCCAGGCCGTTTTGCGGGGGCGCGGAAATGAGCAGTTCTTC. Protein sequence: CASQAVLRGRGNEQFF.